These 9 T cell receptor beta chains came from one sample sequenced in a study of shared clonotypes between healthy human individuals. Clones were read by immunoSEQ multiplex PCR, and TCRdb kept only the in-frame ones, dropping some. The sample contains about 2.5 million clones, about nine tenths of which appear only once. Sample: naive CD4+ T cells from PBMCs. Stated subset: CD45RA+ positively selected. These receptors originate from a man between 18 and 29 years old in good health. Some clones in this sample may be carry-over from other donors' samples.

The rearrangement joins TRBV12-5 to TRBJ1-2; TRBD1 is a possible D gene (5 bases). The CDR3 spans 12 residues. V was pared by 7 bases and J by 3 bases, with 9 bases between. The germline V gene encodes CDR1 LGHNT and CDR2 FRNRAP. CDR3 loop: CASALQDYGYTF. The CDR3 DNA follows: TGTGCTAGTGCCCTACAGGACTATGGCTACACCTTC.

V and J are TRBV7-9 and TRBJ2-5, with D tentatively TRBD2 (6 bases). The CDR3 runs to 11 residues. From germline, CDR1 is SEHNR and CDR2 FQNEAQ (reference sequence). Trimming shortened V by 5 bases and J by 11 bases, and 12 bases separated the two germline ends. CDR3 loop: CASSEGLLQYF. The CDR3 DNA reads TGTGCCAGCAGCGAGGGACTTTTACAGTACTTC.

V is TRBV5-4 and J is TRBJ2-7; D gene ambiguous. The CDR3 totals 14 residues. V was clipped by 5 bases and J by 2 bases, with 14 bases between them. Germline V gene sequence: CDR1 SGHNT, CDR2 YYREEE (reference sequence). The CDR3, as DNA: TGTGCCAGCAGTCCCAGAAGCGAAACCTACGAGCAGTACTTC. This gives the protein CASSPRSETYEQYF.

This rearrangement joins TRBV11-2 to TRBJ2-1, with 8 bases aligning to TRBD2. This CDR3 is built from 16 residues. With V trimmed by 4 bases and J by 4 bases, 9 bases remained unmatched. Germline V gene data show CDR1 as SGHAT and CDR2 as FQNNGV. CDR3 in amino acids: CASSSRTSSPYNEQFF. The CDR3 nucleotides read TGTGCCAGCAGCTCCCGGACTAGCTCCCCTTACAATGAGCAGTTCTTC.

This chain links TRBV28 with TRBJ1-1, with a tentative D call TRBD1 (5 bases). Germline lookup yields CDR1 MDHEN and CDR2 SYDVKM. Between the trimmed V and J ends, which lost 3 bases and 7 bases, there was a span of 15 bases. This CDR3 is built from 14 residues. The CDR3 loop is CASSLWGTLVEAFF. The CDR3 nucleotides are TGTGCCAGCAGTTTGTGGGGGACGCTCGTTGAAGCTTTCTTT.

As concerns this clone: One junction end disagrees with the germline gene, perhaps due to a read error. This chain connects TRBV18 to TRBJ2-2; D is unresolved. CDR1 is KGHSH, CDR2 LQKENI, per germline. This CDR3 region has 15 residues. In DNA form, the CDR3 reads TGTGCCAGCTCACCAAATGGACCGAAGACCGGGGAGCTGTTTTTT. Encoded protein: CASSPNGPKTGELFF.

The chain carries TRBV6-6 and TRBJ2-7; 8 bases are a match to TRBD2. V lost 5 bases, J lost 4 bases, and 13 bases stayed unmatched. The CDR3 runs to 16 residues. CDR1 is MNHNY and CDR2 is SVGAGI in the germline V gene (reference sequence). This CDR3 is CASSASPREVGYEQYF. The CDR3, as DNA: TGTGCCAGCAGTGCGTCCCCGCGGGAGGTTGGATACGAGCAGTACTTC.

This CDR3 is CASSEGAVNEQFF. The CDR3 DNA sequence: TGCGCCAGCAGCGAGGGGGCCGTCAATGAGCAGTTCTTC. The rearrangement joins TRBV5-1 to TRBJ2-1; TRBD1 matches at 7 bases. Losses at the gene ends were 4 bases for V and 6 bases for J; bases not matched to a gene: 4. Germline CDR1 is SGHRS and CDR2 is YFSETQ. This CDR3 spans 13 amino acids.

This clone was picked up one time. The chain couples TRBV9 to TRBJ2-5; 9 nucleotides match TRBD1. CDR1 and CDR2 (germline): SGDLS, YYNGEE. V trimming: 4 bases; J trimming: 4 bases; junction bases outside the gene matches: 8. The CDR3 runs 15 residues. Here the CDR3 DNA reads TGTGCCAGCAGCCCTCGAGGGACAGGGAGAGAGACCCAGTACTTC. It is translated as CASSPRGTGRETQYF.